The 25 T cell receptor beta chains below were found in one sample sequenced in a study of OX40 agonist ivuxolimab in advanced cancers. Clones were read by immunoSEQ multiplex PCR, and TCRdb kept only the in-frame ones, dropping some. The table has about 110,000 clones, 85% to 95% seen once; the top ten hold 0.66%. Sequencing used CD4+ or CD8+ T cells sorted from blood, obtained in a trial of the OX40 agonist ivuxolimab. Source of these receptors: an adult with an advanced solid tumor such as melanoma, head and neck, liver or kidney cancer.

This clone was observed a single time. V is TRBV21-1 and J is TRBJ1-2. TRBV21-1 is a documented pseudogene. The CDR3 is 14 residues long. The CDR3 is CASPRDTLNYGYTF. The CDR3 DNA sequence: TGTGCCAGCCCGCGGGACACTCTTAACTATGGCTACACCTTC.

The chain recombines TRBV7-9 with TRBJ2-7; TRBD2 matches 8 bases. The germline V gene encodes CDR1 SEHNR and CDR2 FQNEAQ (reference sequence). The CDR3 spans 14 residues. After removal of 5 bases from V and 3 bases from J, the junction contained 6 bases not matched to a gene. The CDR3 DNA is TGTGCCAGCAGCGAAAAGCGGGAGTTCTACGAGCAGTACTTC. Translating gives CASSEKREFYEQYF.

For this clone: Additional DNA sequences in this sample encode the identical CDR3. The gene calls are TRBV5-1 and TRBJ1-3; a possible D gene is TRBD1 (6 bases). Germline V gene lookup returns CDR1 SGHRS and CDR2 YFSETQ. The CDR3 is 15 amino acids. The V end lost 0 bases, the J end lost 3 bases, and 10 bases lay between the germline ends. The CDR3 protein is CASSLAGDSGNTIYF. CDR3 nucleotide sequence: TGCGCCAGCAGCTTGGCAGGGGATAGTGGAAACACCATATATTTT.

The chain is built from TRBV2 and TRBJ2-3, with no clear D. CDR3 length equals 14 residues. Per the germline V gene, CDR1 is SNHLY and CDR2 is FYNNEI. Trimming pared 1 base from V and 0 bases from J, leaving 5 bases between. The CDR3 DNA reads TGTGCCAGCAGTGAAGTAACTAGCACAGATACGCAGTATTTT. This encodes CASSEVTSTDTQYF.

The CDR3 bases are TGTGCCAGTAGTCGAGGCCAGAAATTAAACACTGAAGCTTTCTTT. It is translated as CASSRGQKLNTEAFF. J is TRBJ1-1 and V is TRBV19; D is unresolved. Per germline, CDR1 LNHDA and CDR2 SQIVND (reference sequence). This CDR3 spans 15 amino acids. Trimming cost V 5 bases and J 2 bases, with 15 bases left between them.

This clone was recorded once. CDR3 in amino acids: CASSLRQEGGYTF. For the CDR3, the DNA is TGTGCCAGCAGCCTGAGACAGGAGGGCGGCTACACCTTC. V and J are TRBV7-3 and TRBJ1-2; TRBD1 might be the D (6 bases). The CDR3 runs 13 residues. V dropped 5 bases and J dropped 8 bases, with 15 bases sitting between them. Looked up from germline, CDR1 is SGHTA and CDR2 is FQGTGA.

The gene calls are TRBV5-6 and TRBJ2-7; 7 bases align to TRBD1. This CDR3 has 16 amino acids. Looked up from germline, CDR1 is SGHDT and CDR2 is YYEEEE. The V segment lost 2 bases and the J segment 5 bases; nucleotides outside the gene matches: 13. The CDR3 sequence: CASSFTGTAQTNEQYF. The DNA for the CDR3 is TGTGCCAGCAGCTTCACTGGGACAGCACAAACCAACGAGCAGTACTTC.

The chain uses TRBV19 and TRBJ1-4, with 7 nucleotides matching TRBD1. The V gene's germline CDR1 is LNHDA and CDR2 SQIVND (reference sequence). The CDR3 runs 16 residues. The junction had 8 bases not matched to a gene; V was cut back by 3 bases and J by 4 bases. The CDR3 region has the DNA TGTGCCAGTAGTATCGGTCCGGGACAGAGTAATGAAAAACTGTTTTTT. This codes for CASSIGPGQSNEKLFF.

This chain uses TRBV6-6 with TRBJ2-1; D gene uncertain. The CDR3 has 14 residues. CDR1 and CDR2 from the germline V gene are MNHNY and SVGAGI (reference sequence). Trimming stripped 2 bases from V and 7 bases from J, with 12 bases between. The CDR3 is CASSYAVLVNEQFF. CDR3 bases: TGTGCCAGCAGTTACGCCGTGCTAGTAAATGAGCAGTTCTTC.

The genes are TRBV11-2 and TRBJ1-2; D may be TRBD1 (5 bases). This CDR3 has 17 amino acids. Germline loops: CDR1 SGHAT, CDR2 FQNNGV. V was pared by 1 base and J by 1 base, with 16 bases between. The CDR3 DNA follows: TGTGCCAGCAGCTTAGCCTCTGGGGGAACGGGTAACTATGGCTACACCTTC. Its translation: CASSLASGGTGNYGYTF.

V and J are TRBV19 and TRBJ2-2; 8 bases agree with TRBD2. Germline V gives CDR1 LNHDA, CDR2 SQIVND (reference sequence). The junction had 7 bases not matched to a gene; V was cut back by 3 bases and J by 7 bases. This CDR3 comprises 15 residues. The CDR3 region is CASSMAGGADGELFF. The CDR3 DNA reads TGTGCCAGTAGTATGGCGGGGGGCGCGGACGGGGAGCTGTTTTTT.

This clone was picked up a small number of times. The V gene is TRBV4-2, the J gene TRBJ1-2, with unresolved D. The germline V gene encodes CDR1 LGHNA and CDR2 YNFKEQ. The CDR3 length is 14 residues. V lost 1 base, J lost 0 bases, and 6 bases lay in between. CDR3 sequence: CASSQVLSNYGYTF. The CDR3 nucleotides read TGTGCCAGCAGCCAAGTTCTCTCTAACTATGGCTACACCTTC.

J is TRBJ2-5 and V is TRBV4-1, with 9 bases fitting TRBD2. Germline lookup yields CDR1 MGHRA and CDR2 YSYEKL. The V segment lost 3 bases and the J segment 5 bases; nucleotides outside the gene matches: 10. CDR3 length: 16 residues. CDR3: CASSHIAGVAVETQYF. The CDR3 DNA is TGCGCCAGCAGCCATATAGCGGGAGTAGCTGTTGAGACCCAGTACTTC.

This chain connects TRBV7-6 to TRBJ2-5; possibly TRBD2 for D (6 bases). Between the trimmed V and J ends, which lost 7 bases and 5 bases, there was a span of 14 bases. Germline CDR1 is SGHVS and CDR2 is FNYEAQ. The CDR3 contains 13 residues. The CDR3 sequence: CASTAPEGETQYF. CDR3 in DNA: TGTGCCAGCACCGCTCCGGAGGGGGAGACCCAGTACTTC.

This chain connects TRBV30 to TRBJ2-7, with a weak D call TRBD1 (5 bases). Germline V lookup: CDR1 GTSNPN, CDR2 SVGIG (reference sequence). This CDR3 contains 13 residues. V dropped 0 bases and J dropped 3 bases, with 9 bases sitting between them. The CDR3 region has the DNA TGTGCCTGGAGTGTACTTACAGGCTACGAGCAGTACTTC. It specifies CAWSVLTGYEQYF.

This chain joins TRBV19 and TRBJ1-4, with a possible D match to TRBD1 (6 bases). The CDR3 loop spans 19 amino acids. From germline, CDR1 is LNHDA and CDR2 SQIVND (reference sequence). Trimming removed 3 bases from V and 2 bases from J, with 22 bases in between. Here the CDR3 DNA reads TGTGCCAGTAGTATGGGACCTCAGGGGCTACCGGGCACTAATGAAAAACTGTTTTTT. Its protein is CASSMGPQGLPGTNEKLFF.

This chain connects TRBV5-5 to TRBJ2-7; the D call may be TRBD1 or TRBD2 (5 bases each). Trimming shortened V by 4 bases and J by 3 bases, and 17 bases separated the two germline ends. CDR3 length: 15 residues. The V gene's germline CDR1 is SGHKS and CDR2 YYEKEE (reference sequence). The CDR3 here is CASSITQGRIYEQYF. The CDR3 DNA reads TGTGCCAGCAGCATCACCCAGGGACGGATCTACGAGCAGTACTTC.

This chain connects TRBV2 to TRBJ2-7, with unresolved D. Trimming stripped 6 bases from V and 8 bases from J, with 14 bases between. The length of the CDR3 is 12 residues. Germline V CDR1 and CDR2: SNHLY, FYNNEI. CDR3 nucleotides: TGTGCCAGCAGCCCCGGGCCCGGCAAGCAGTACTTC. This translates into CASSPGPGKQYF.

The J gene is TRBJ1-1, the V gene TRBV10-3, with TRBD1 matching over 7 bases. This CDR3 is built from 14 residues. Germline values: CDR1 ENHRY, CDR2 SYGVKD. The J segment lost 1 base and the V segment lost 6 bases, leaving 5 bases of the junction unmatched. In DNA form, the CDR3 reads TGTGCCATCAGGGTACAGGGGACGAACACTGAAGCTTTCTTT. Its protein product is CAIRVQGTNTEAFF.

The chain combines TRBV7-6 with TRBJ2-1; D gene unclear. This CDR3 contains 13 residues. V shed 5 bases and J shed 5 bases, with 10 bases lying between them. The germline V gene encodes CDR1 SGHVS and CDR2 FNYEAQ. CDR3 sequence reads: CASSLQTNNEQFF. CDR3 DNA: TGTGCCAGCAGCCTCCAGACCAACAATGAGCAGTTCTTC. Combining the CDR3 with reference TRBV7-6 and TRBJ2-1 gives the whole variable domain GAGVSQSPRYKVTKRGQDVALRCDPISGHVSLYWYRQALGQGPEFLTYFNYEAQQDKSGLPNDRFSAERPEGSISTLTIQRTEQRDSAMYRCASSLQTNNEQFFGPGTRLTVL.

This clone was seen just once. V and J are TRBV11-2 and TRBJ2-5; 13 nucleotides match TRBD2. The CDR3 is 15 amino acids. Per germline, CDR1 SGHAT and CDR2 FQNNGV. J gave up 4 bases and V 5 bases, and 4 bases lay outside the gene matches. The CDR3 DNA sequence: TGTGCCAGCAGCGGGGGACTAGCGGGGCTAGAGACCCAGTACTTC. It yields the protein CASSGGLAGLETQYF.

J is TRBJ2-5 and V is TRBV7-9, with D perhaps matching TRBD2 (6 bases). Germline CDR1 reads SEHNR; CDR2 reads FQNEAQ (reference sequence). This CDR3 is built from 13 residues. Between the trimmed V and J ends, which lost 1 base and 4 bases, there was a span of 7 bases. The CDR3 coding sequence is TGTGCCAGCAGCTTAGTGGGAGGAGAGACCCAGTACTTC. Translation gives CASSLVGGETQYF. Complete variable domain (other parts from reference TRBV7-9 and TRBJ2-5): DTGVSQNPRHKITKRGQNVTFRCDPISEHNRLYWYRQTLGQGPEFLTYFQNEAQLEKSRLLSDRFSAERPKGSFSTLEIQRTEQGDSAMYLCASSLVGGETQYFGPGTRLLVL.

V and J are TRBV18 and TRBJ2-7; 13 positions match TRBD2. With V trimmed by 2 bases and J by 7 bases, 5 bases remained unmatched. The CDR3 has 15 amino acids. Germline V gene lookup returns CDR1 KGHSH and CDR2 LQKENI. The CDR3 here is CASSPVLAGGHEQYF. The DNA of the CDR3 is TGTGCCAGCTCACCAGTACTAGCGGGGGGGCATGAGCAGTACTTC.

V and J are TRBV5-6 and TRBJ1-1; D unclear. This CDR3 comprises 13 residues. The V gene lost 0 bases and the J gene lost 5 bases, with 8 bases spanning the gap. Germline lookup yields CDR1 SGHDT and CDR2 YYEEEE. CDR3 sequence: CASSLERDTEAFF. The CDR3 DNA follows: TGTGCCAGCAGCTTGGAACGGGATACTGAAGCTTTCTTT.

The chain carries TRBV5-1 and TRBJ2-6; D is uncertain. The V end lost 6 bases, the J end lost 4 bases, and 11 bases lay between the germline ends. This CDR3 has 14 amino acids. Germline V gives CDR1 SGHRS, CDR2 YFSETQ. The CDR3 region is CASTEPRGANVLTF. The CDR3 region has the DNA TGCGCCAGCACCGAGCCCCGGGGGGCCAACGTCCTGACTTTC.